Here is one T cell receptor (beta chain) with its context. Its specificity is unknown. RNA transcripts served as template for amplifying TCR beta CDR3 sequences. The workflow started with a first-round RT-PCR run with HTBI primers and then moved on to a second-round multiplex PCR. From the multiplex PCR reads, TCRdb called clonotypes with MiXCR, one entry per CDR3 protein. The repertoire holds some 390,000 distinct CDR3 sequences, around 18% seen once, with around 1.6% in the top ten. This entry is derived from a study of Graves' ophthalmopathy and Graves' hyperthyroidism. Study conclusions and caveats: Most expanded thyroid clonotypes above 0.001 frequency also appeared in blood. A 13-signature model separated ophthalmopathy from stable hyperthyroidism, just under 90% sensitivity, around 81% specificity. The model reached roughly 71% sensitivity and about 72% specificity for predicting ophthalmopathy progression.

In germline, CDR1 is SGHAT, CDR2 FQNNGV. The CDR3 is made up of 14 amino acids. The V and J ends lost 3 bases and 5 bases respectively, with 13 bases between them. The chain recombines TRBV11-2 with TRBJ2-5; possible D gene TRBD1, 6 bases. Sequences were obtained from peripheral blood. The sequence was obtained from a woman under 30 with Graves' ophthalmopathy. The CDR3 protein is CASSFQGITETQYF. CDR3 nucleotides: TGTGCCAGCAGCTTTCAGGGGATCACGGAGACCCAGTACTTC.